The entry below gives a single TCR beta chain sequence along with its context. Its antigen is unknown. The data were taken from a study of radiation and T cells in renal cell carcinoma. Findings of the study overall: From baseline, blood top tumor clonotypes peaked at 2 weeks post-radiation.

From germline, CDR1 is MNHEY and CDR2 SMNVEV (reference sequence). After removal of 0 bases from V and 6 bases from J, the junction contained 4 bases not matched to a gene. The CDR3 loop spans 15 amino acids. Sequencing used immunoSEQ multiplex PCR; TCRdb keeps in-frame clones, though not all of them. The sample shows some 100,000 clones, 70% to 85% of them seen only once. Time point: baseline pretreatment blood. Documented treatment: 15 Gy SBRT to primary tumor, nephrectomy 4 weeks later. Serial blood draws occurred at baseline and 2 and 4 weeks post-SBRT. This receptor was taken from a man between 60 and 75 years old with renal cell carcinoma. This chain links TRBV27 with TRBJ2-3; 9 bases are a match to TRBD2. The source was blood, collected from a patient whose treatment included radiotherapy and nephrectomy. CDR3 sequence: CASSLSGTSMDTQYF. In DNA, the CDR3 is TGTGCCAGCAGTTTATCTGGGACTAGCATGGATACGCAGTATTTT.